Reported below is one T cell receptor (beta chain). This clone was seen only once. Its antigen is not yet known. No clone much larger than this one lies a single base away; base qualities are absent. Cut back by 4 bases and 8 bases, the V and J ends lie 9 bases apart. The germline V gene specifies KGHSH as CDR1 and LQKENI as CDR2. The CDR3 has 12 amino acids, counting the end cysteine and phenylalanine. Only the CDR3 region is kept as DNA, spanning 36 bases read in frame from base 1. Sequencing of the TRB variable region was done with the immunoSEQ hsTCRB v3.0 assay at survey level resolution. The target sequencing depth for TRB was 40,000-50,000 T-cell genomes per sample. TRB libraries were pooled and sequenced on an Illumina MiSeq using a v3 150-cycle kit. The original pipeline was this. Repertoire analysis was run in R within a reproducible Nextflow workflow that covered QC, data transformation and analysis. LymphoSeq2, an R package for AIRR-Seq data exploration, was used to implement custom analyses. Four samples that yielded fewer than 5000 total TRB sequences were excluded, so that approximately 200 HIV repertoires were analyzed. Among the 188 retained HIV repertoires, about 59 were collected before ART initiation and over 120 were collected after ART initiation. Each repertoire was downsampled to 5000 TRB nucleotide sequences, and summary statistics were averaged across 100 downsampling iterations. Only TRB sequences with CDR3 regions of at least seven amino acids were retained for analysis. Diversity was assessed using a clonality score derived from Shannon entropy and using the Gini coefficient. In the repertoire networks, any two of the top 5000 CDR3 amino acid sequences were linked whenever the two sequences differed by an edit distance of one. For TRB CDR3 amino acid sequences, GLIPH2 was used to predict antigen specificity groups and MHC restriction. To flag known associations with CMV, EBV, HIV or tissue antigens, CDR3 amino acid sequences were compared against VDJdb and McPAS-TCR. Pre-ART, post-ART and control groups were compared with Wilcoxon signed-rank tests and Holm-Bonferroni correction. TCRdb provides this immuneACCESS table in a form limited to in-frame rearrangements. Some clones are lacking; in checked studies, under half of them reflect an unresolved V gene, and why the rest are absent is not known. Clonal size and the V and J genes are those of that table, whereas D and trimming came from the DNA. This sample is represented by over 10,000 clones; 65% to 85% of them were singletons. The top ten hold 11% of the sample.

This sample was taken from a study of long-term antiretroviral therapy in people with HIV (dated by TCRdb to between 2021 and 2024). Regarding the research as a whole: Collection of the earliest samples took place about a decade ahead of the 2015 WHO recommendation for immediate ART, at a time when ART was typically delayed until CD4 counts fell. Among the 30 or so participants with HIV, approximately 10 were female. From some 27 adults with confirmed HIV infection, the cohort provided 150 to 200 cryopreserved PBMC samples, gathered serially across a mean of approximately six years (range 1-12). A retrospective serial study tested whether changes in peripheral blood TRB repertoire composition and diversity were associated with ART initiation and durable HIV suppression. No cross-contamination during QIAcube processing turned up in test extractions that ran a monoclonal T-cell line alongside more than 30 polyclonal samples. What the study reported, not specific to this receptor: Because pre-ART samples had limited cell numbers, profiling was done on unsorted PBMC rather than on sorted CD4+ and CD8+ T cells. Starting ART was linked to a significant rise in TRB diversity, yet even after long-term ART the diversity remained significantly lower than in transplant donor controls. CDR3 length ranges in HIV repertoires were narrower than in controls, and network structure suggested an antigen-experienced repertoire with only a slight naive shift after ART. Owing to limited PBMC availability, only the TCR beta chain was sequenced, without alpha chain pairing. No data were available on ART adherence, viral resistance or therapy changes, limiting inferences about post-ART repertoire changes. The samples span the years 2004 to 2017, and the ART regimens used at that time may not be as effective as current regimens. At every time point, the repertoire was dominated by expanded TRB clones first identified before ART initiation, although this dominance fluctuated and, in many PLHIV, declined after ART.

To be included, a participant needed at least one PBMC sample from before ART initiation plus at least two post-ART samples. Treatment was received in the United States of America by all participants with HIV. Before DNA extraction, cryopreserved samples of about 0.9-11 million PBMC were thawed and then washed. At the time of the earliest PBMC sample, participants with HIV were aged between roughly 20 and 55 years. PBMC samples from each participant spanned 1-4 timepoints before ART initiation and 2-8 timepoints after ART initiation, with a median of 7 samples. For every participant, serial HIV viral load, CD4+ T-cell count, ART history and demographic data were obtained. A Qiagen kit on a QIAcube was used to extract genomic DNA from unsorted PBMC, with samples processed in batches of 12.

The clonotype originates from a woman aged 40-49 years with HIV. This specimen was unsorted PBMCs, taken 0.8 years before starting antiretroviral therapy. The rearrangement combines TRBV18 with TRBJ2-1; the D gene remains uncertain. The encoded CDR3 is CASSLAGDEQFF. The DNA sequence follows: TGTGCCAGCTCACTGGCAGGCGATGAGCAGTTCTTC.